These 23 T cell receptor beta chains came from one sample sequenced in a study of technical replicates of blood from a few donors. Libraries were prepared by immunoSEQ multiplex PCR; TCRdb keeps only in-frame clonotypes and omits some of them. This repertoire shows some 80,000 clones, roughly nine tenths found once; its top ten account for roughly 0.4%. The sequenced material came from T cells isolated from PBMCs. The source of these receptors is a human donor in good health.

CDR3 nucleotides: TGTGCCAGCAGCTTAGATCCCCTAAGCACTGAAGCTTTCTTT. Amino acid sequence: CASSLDPLSTEAFF. V usage is TRBV11-2 and J usage is TRBJ1-1; D is ambiguous. CDR1 SGHAT and CDR2 FQNNGV come from the germline V gene. V was trimmed by 0 bases and J by 4 bases, leaving 9 bases between them. This CDR3 region has 14 residues.

CDR3 sequence: CASSQVWLAGETQYF. The CDR3 DNA is TGCGCCAGCAGCCAAGTTTGGTTAGCGGGAGAGACCCAGTACTTC. This rearrangement joins TRBV4-3 to TRBJ2-5; 7 bases fit TRBD2. Germline V gene data show CDR1 as LGHNA and CDR2 as YSLEER. Trimming took 1 base from V and 4 from J; bases not matched to a gene: 6. This CDR3 comprises 15 residues.

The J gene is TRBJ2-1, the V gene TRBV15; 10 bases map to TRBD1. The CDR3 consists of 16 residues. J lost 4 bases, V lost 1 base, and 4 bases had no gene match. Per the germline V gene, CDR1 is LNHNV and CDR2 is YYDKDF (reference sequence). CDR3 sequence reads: CATSRVGGQGYNEQFF. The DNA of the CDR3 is TGTGCCACCAGCAGAGTAGGGGGACAGGGGTACAATGAGCAGTTCTTC. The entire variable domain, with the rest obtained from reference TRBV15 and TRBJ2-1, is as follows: DAMVIQNPRYQVTQFGKPVTLSCSQTLNHNVMYWYQQKSSQAPKLLFHYYDKDFNNEADTPDNFQSRRPNTSFCFLDIRSPGLGDTAMYLCATSRVGGQGYNEQFFGPGTRLTVL.

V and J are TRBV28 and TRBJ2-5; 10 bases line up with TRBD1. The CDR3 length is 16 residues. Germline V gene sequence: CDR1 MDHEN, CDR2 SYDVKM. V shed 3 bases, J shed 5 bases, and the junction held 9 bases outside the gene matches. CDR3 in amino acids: CASSFHGTGDMETQYF. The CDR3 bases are TGTGCCAGCAGTTTCCACGGGACAGGGGATATGGAGACCCAGTACTTC.

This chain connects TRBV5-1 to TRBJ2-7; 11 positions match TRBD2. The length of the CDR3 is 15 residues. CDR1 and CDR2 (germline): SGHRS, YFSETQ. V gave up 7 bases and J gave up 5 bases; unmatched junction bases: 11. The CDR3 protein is CASSVLAGGSDEQYF. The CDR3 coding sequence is TGCGCCAGCTCTGTGCTAGCGGGAGGTTCCGACGAGCAGTACTTC.

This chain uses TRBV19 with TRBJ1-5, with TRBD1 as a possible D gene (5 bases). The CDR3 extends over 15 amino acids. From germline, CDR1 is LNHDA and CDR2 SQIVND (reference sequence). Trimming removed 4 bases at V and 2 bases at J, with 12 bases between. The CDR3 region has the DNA TGTGCCAGTAGTAAGAATGGGGCCGGCAATCAGCCCCAGCATTTT. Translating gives CASSKNGAGNQPQHF.

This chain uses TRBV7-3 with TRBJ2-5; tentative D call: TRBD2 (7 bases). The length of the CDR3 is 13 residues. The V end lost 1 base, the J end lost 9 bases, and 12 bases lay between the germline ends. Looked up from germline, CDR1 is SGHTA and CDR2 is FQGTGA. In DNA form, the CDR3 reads TGTGCCAGCAGCTTAAATCGAGGGGGGGCCCAGTACTTC. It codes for CASSLNRGGAQYF.

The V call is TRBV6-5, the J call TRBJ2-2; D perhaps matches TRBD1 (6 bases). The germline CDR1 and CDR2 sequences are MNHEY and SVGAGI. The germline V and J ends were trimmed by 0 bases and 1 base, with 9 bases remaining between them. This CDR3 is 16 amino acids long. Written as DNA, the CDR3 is TGTGCCAGCAGTTACTCGATGGGACAGAACACCGGGGAGCTGTTTTTT. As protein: CASSYSMGQNTGELFF.

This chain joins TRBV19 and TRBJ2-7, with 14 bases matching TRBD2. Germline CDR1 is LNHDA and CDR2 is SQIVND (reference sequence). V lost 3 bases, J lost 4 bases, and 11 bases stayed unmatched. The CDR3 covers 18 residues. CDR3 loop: CASSIGVGTSGRSYEQYF. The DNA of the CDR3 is TGTGCCAGTAGTATCGGCGTCGGGACTAGCGGGAGATCGTACGAGCAGTACTTC.

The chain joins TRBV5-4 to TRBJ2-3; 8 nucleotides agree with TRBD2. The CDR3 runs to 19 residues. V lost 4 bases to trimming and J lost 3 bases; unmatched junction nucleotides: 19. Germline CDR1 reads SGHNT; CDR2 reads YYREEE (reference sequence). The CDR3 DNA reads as TGTGCCAGCAGCCGTCTCTTTTTTTTTCAGCGGGAGAAGACAGATACGCAGTATTTT. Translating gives CASSRLFFFQREKTDTQYF.

In DNA form, the CDR3 reads TGTGCCAGTAGTATAGTTTGGCAGGGTGAGACCCAGTACTTC. Residues: CASSIVWQGETQYF. The chain carries TRBV19 and TRBJ2-5; D possibly corresponds to TRBD1 (5 bases). The CDR3 runs to 14 residues. V lost 1 base, J lost 5 bases, and 11 bases lay in between. Germline V gene sequence: CDR1 LNHDA, CDR2 SQIVND (reference sequence).

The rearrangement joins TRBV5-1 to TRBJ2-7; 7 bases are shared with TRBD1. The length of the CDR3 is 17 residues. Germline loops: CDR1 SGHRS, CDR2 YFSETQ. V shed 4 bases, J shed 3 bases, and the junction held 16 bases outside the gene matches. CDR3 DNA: TGCGCCAGCAGCCATCGACAGGGTATGTCATTAGGCTACGAGCAGTACTTC. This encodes CASSHRQGMSLGYEQYF.

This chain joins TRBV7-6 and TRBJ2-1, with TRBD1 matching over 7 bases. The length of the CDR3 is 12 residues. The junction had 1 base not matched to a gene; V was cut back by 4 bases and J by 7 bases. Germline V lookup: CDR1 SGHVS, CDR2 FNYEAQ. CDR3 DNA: TGTGCCAGCAGCTCAGGGGGAAATGAGCAGTTCTTC. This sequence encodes CASSSGGNEQFF. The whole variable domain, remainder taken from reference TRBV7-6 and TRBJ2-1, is GAGVSQSPRYKVTKRGQDVALRCDPISGHVSLYWYRQALGQGPEFLTYFNYEAQQDKSGLPNDRFSAERPEGSISTLTIQRTEQRDSAMYRCASSSGGNEQFFGPGTRLTVL.

CDR3 sequence (DNA): TGTGCCAGCAGCACCCCCGGGACAGGGGTCAATGAGCAGTTCTTC. Its protein is CASSTPGTGVNEQFF. The chain is built from TRBV5-4 and TRBJ2-1; 10 bases align to TRBD1. The V gene end was trimmed by 4 bases and the J gene end by 6 bases; junction bases not matched to a gene: 7. CDR1 is SGHNT and CDR2 is YYREEE in the germline V gene (reference sequence). The CDR3 loop spans 15 amino acids.

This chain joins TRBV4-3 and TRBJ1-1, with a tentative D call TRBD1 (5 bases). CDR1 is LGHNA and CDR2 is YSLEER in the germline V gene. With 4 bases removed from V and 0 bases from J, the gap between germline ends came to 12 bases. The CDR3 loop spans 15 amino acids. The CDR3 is CASSRSTGVNTEAFF. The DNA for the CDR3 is TGCGCCAGCAGCCGGAGTACAGGAGTGAACACTGAAGCTTTCTTT.

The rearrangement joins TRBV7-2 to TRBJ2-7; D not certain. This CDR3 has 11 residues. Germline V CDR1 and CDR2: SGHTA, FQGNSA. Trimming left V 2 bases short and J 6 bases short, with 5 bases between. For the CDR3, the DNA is TGTGCCAGCAGCTTATCGGGCGAGCAGTACTTC. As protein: CASSLSGEQYF.

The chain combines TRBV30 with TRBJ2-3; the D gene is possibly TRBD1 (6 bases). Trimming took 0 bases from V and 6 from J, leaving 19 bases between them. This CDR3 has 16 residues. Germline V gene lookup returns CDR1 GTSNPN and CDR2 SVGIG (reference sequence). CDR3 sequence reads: CAWSVLGASPSDTQYF. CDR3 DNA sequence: TGTGCCTGGAGTGTACTGGGGGCCTCCCCATCTGATACGCAGTATTTT.

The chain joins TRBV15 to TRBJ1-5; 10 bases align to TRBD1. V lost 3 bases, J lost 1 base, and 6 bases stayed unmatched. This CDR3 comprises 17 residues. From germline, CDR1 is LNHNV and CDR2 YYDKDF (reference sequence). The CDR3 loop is CATSRGQGRRSNQPQHF. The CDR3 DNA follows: TGTGCCACCAGCAGGGGACAGGGGAGAAGGAGCAATCAGCCCCAGCATTTT.

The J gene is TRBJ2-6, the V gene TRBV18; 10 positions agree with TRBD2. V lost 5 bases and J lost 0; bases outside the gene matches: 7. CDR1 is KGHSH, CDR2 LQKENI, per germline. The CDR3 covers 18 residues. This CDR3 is CASSSGLAVLSGANVLTF. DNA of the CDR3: TGTGCCAGCTCATCAGGACTAGCGGTTCTCTCTGGGGCCAACGTCCTGACTTTC.

As DNA, the CDR3 is TGTGCCAGCAGCCCGGGACTAGCGTCCCACAATGAGCAGTTCTTC. This gives the protein CASSPGLASHNEQFF. V gene TRBV7-2 combines with J gene TRBJ2-1; TRBD2 aligns across 10 bases. CDR1 and CDR2 (germline): SGHTA, FQGNSA. V lost 5 bases to trimming and J lost 5 bases; unmatched junction nucleotides: 6. This CDR3 is built from 15 residues.

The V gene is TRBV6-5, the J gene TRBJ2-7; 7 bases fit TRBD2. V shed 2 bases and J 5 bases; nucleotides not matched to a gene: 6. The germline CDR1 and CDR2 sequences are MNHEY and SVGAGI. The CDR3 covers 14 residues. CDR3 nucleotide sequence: TGTGCCAGCAGTTACGGCGGGAGTATCAACGAGCAGTACTTC. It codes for CASSYGGSINEQYF.

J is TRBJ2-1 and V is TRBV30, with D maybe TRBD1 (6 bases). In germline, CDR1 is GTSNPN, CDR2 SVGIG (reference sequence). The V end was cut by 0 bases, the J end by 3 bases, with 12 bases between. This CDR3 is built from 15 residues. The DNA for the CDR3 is TGTGCCTGGAGTGTAAACAGGGAAAACTACAATGAGCAGTTCTTC. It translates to CAWSVNRENYNEQFF.

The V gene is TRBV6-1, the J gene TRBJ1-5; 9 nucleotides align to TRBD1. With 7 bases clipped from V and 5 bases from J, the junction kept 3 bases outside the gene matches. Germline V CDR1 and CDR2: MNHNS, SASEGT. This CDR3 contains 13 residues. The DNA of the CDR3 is TGTGCCAGCAACAGGGGGCAGGATCAGCCCCAGCATTTT. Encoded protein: CASNRGQDQPQHF.